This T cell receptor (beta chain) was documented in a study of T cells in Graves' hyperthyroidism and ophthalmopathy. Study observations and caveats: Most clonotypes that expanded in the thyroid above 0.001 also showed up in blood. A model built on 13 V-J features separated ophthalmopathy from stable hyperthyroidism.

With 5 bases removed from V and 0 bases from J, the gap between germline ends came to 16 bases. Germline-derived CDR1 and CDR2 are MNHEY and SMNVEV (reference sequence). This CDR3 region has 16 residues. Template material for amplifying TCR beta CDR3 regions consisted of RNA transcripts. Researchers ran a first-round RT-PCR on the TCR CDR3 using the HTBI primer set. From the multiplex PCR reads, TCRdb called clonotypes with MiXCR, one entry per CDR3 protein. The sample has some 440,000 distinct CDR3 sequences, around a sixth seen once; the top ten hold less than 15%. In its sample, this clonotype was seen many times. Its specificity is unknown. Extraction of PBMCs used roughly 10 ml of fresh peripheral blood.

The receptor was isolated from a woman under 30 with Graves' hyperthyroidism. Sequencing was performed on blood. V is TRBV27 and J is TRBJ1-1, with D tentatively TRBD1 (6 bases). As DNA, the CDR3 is TGTGCCAGCAGTAGATCCTCAGGGGAACTGAACACTGAAGCTTTCTTT. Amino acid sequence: CASSRSSGELNTEAFF.